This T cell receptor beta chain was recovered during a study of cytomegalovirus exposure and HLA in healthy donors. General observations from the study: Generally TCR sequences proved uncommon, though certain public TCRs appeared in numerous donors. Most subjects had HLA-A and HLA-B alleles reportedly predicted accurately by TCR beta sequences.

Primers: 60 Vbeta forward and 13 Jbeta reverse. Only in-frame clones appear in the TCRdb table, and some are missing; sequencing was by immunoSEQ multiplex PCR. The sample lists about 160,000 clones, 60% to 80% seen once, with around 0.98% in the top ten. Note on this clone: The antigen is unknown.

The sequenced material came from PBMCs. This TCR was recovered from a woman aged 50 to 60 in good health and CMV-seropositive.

The chain's CDR3 is CASSLVDRGPGYTF. In DNA, the CDR3 is TGTGCCAGCAGCTTGGTTGACAGGGGGCCTGGCTACACCTTC. The chain recombines TRBV5-8 with TRBJ1-2; 10 bases fit TRBD1. Germline V lookup: CDR1 SGHTS, CDR2 YDEGEE. CDR3 size: 14 residues. V shed 0 bases and J 7 bases; nucleotides not matched to a gene: 3.